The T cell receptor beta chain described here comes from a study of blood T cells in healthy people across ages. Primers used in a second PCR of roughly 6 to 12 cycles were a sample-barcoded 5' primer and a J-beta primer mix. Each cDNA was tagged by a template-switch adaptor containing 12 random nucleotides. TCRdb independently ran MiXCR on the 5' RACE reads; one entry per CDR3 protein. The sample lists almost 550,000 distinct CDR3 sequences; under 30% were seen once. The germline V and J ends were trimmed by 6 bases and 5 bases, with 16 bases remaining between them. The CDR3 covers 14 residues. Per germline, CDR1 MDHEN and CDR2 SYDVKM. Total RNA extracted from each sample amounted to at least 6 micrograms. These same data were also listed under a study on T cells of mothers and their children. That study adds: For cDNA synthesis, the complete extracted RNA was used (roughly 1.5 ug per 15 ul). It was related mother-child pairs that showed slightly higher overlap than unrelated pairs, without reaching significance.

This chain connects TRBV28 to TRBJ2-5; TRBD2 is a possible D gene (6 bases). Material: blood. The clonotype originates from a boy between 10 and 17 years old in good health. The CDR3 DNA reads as TGTGCCAGCAGCCACGGGACTCCCGGGGAGACCCAGTACTTC. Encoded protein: CASSHGTPGETQYF.